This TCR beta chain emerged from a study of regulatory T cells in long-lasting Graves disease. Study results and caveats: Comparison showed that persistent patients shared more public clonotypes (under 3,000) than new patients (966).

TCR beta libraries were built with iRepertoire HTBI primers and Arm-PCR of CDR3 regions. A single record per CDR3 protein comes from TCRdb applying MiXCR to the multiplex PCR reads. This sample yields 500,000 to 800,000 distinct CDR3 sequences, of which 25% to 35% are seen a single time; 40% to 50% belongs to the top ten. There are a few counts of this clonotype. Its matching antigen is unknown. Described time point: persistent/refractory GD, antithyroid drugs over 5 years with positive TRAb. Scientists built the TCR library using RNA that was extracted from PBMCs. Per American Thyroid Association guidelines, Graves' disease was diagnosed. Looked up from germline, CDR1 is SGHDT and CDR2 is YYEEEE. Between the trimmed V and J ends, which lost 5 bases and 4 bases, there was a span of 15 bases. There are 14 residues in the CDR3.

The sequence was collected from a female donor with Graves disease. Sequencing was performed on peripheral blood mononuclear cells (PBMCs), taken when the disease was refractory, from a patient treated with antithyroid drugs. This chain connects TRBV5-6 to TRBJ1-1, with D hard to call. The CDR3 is CASRIGLLSTEAFF. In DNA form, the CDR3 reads TGTGCCAGCAGGATAGGGCTTTTGAGCACTGAAGCTTTCTTT. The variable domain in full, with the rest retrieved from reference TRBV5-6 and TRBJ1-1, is DAGVTQSPTHLIKTRGQQVTLRCSPKSGHDTVSWYQQALGQGPQFIFQYYEEEERQRGNFPDRFSGHQFPNYSSELNVNALLLGDSALYLCASRIGLLSTEAFFGQGTRLTVV.